The 4 T cell receptor beta chains below were found in one sample sequenced in a study of blood T cell repertoires in COVID-19. Assay: immunoSEQ multiplex PCR; the TCRdb copy retains only in-frame clones and omits some. This sample has a few hundred thousand clones; around 89% occur once, and the top ten carry 9.5%. Sequenced input: PBMCs or T cells enriched from blood (not recorded which). These receptors originate from a woman between 40 and 50 years old who had recovered from COVID-19.

V is TRBV2 and J is TRBJ1-5; D unresolved. This CDR3 has 12 amino acids. V lost 3 bases and J lost 11, with 11 bases in between. Germline CDR1 and CDR2: SNHLY and FYNNEI. As DNA, the CDR3 is TGTGCCAGCAGTGAGTCCTATTCGGCCCAGCATTTT. Its protein product is CASSESYSAQHF.

This rearrangement joins TRBV29-1 to TRBJ1-1, with D hard to call. V was clipped by 2 bases and J by 8 bases, with 15 bases between them. The CDR3 has 13 residues. Germline V gene lookup returns CDR1 SQVTM and CDR2 ANQGSEA. The DNA for the CDR3 is TGCAGCGTTGAAAGGTCGAGACAAACGGAAGCTTTCTTT. This gives the protein CSVERSRQTEAFF.

The J gene is TRBJ2-3, the V gene TRBV10-1, with D perhaps TRBD2 (5 bases). Looked up from germline, CDR1 is WNHNN and CDR2 is SYGVQD (reference sequence). Between the trimmed V and J ends, which lost 6 bases and 0 bases, there was a span of 7 bases. The CDR3 is 13 residues long. For the CDR3, the DNA is TGCGCCAGCAGGAGGACTAGCACAGATACGCAGTATTTT. It codes for CASRRTSTDTQYF.

The V and J genes are TRBV27 and TRBJ2-7; 9 bases are shared with TRBD1. This CDR3 is built from 14 residues. The V gene end was trimmed by 5 bases and the J gene end by 5 bases; junction bases not matched to a gene: 7. The germline CDR1 and CDR2 sequences are MNHEY and SMNVEV (reference sequence). The CDR3 spells CASSPGTGIHEQYF. The CDR3 coding sequence is TGTGCCAGCAGTCCCGGGACAGGGATCCACGAGCAGTACTTC.